This entry lists 19 T cell receptor beta chains sequenced from one sample in a study of graft-versus-host responses after intestinal transplantation. Clones were sequenced by immunoSEQ multiplex PCR, and TCRdb holds only the in-frame ones, with some missing. The table has about 39,000 clones, more than 80% seen once; the top ten hold around 3.6%. This specimen consisted of PBMCs, obtained approximately 700 days after intestinal transplantation. All receptors derive from a human patient who received an intestinal transplant, so some T cells may come from the graft donor.

V and J are TRBV30 and TRBJ2-7, with a weak D call TRBD1 (7 bases). The germline CDR1 and CDR2 sequences are GTSNPN and SVGIG (reference sequence). V lost 4 bases and J lost 6, with 16 bases in between. This CDR3 region has 13 residues. The DNA for the CDR3 is TGTGCCTGGACCCAGGGGGGAGCGGGCGAGCAGTACTTC. It yields the protein CAWTQGGAGEQYF. The entire variable domain, with the rest obtained from reference TRBV30 and TRBJ2-7, is as follows: SQTIHQWPATLVQPVGSPLSLECTVEGTSNPNLYWYRQAAGRGLQLLFYSVGIGQISSEVPQNLSASRPQDRQFILSSKKLLLSDSGFYLCAWTQGGAGEQYFGPGTRLTVT.

The V call is TRBV10-2, the J call TRBJ1-1; tentative D call: TRBD1 (5 bases). The CDR3 has 14 amino acids. The germline V and J ends were trimmed by 9 bases and 3 bases, with 17 bases remaining between them. Germline V gives CDR1 WSHSY, CDR2 SAAADI. CDR3 bases: TGCGCCAGTTTAGGGGCTTGGGATTACACTGAAGCTTTCTTT. It specifies CASLGAWDYTEAFF.

The table lists this clone with a count of one. The CDR3: CASTVDTDTQYF. CDR3 in DNA: TGTGCCAGCACCGTAGATACAGATACGCAGTATTTT. The V gene is TRBV5-4, the J gene TRBJ2-3; no clear D gene. Looked up from germline, CDR1 is SGHNT and CDR2 is YYREEE (reference sequence). With 6 bases removed from V and 3 bases from J, the gap between germline ends came to 8 bases. The CDR3 length is 12 residues.

The chain carries TRBV9 and TRBJ2-5; D is possibly TRBD1 or TRBD2 (5 bases each). The CDR3 runs 12 residues. Germline loops: CDR1 SGDLS, CDR2 YYNGEE. V lost 2 bases and J lost 5, with 7 bases in between. The CDR3 DNA reads as TGTGCCAGCAGCGTTGGGACGGAGACCCAGTACTTC. It is translated as CASSVGTETQYF.

This clone was observed once. V usage is TRBV7-2 and J usage is TRBJ2-5; 11 nucleotides align to TRBD2. V lost 5 bases to trimming and J lost 5 bases; unmatched junction nucleotides: 7. This CDR3 comprises 15 residues. Germline CDR1 is SGHTA and CDR2 is FQGNSA. The CDR3: CASSLLAGVAETQYF. Written as DNA, the CDR3 is TGTGCCAGCAGCCTACTAGCGGGAGTGGCGGAGACCCAGTACTTC.

The rearrangement joins TRBV4-1 to TRBJ2-5; D is unclear. CDR1 and CDR2 from the germline V gene are MGHRA and YSYEKL. V was cut by 0 bases and J by 5 bases, with 7 bases left in between. This CDR3 is built from 13 residues. CDR3 bases: TGCGCCAGCAGCCAAGAAGAGTGGGAGACCCAGTACTTC. It codes for CASSQEEWETQYF.

The chain joins TRBV18 to TRBJ1-1; D gene ambiguous. Germline V lookup: CDR1 KGHSH, CDR2 LQKENI. The CDR3 totals 14 residues. V dropped 2 bases and J dropped 0 bases, with 7 bases sitting between them. CDR3 coding DNA: TGTGCCAGCTCACCATCGGAACTGAACACTGAAGCTTTCTTT. Protein sequence: CASSPSELNTEAFF.

The J gene is TRBJ1-5, the V gene TRBV5-4; unclear D gene. This CDR3 has 15 amino acids. Germline CDR1 reads SGHNT; CDR2 reads YYREEE (reference sequence). The V and J ends lost 4 bases and 1 base respectively, with 12 bases between them. CDR3 in amino acids: CASSQDPGSNQPQHF. The DNA for the CDR3 is TGTGCCAGCAGCCAAGATCCTGGGAGCAATCAGCCCCAGCATTTT.

The CDR3 bases are TGTGCCAGCAGCCGGACCGACTACGAGCAGTACTTC. Translation: CASSRTDYEQYF. The chain links TRBV7-9 to TRBJ2-7; D gene ambiguous. The V gene lost 5 bases and the J gene lost 3 bases, with 8 bases spanning the gap. The germline gives CDR1 SEHNR, CDR2 FQNEAQ (reference sequence). This CDR3 spans 12 amino acids.

The chain recombines TRBV5-1 with TRBJ2-7; D may correspond to TRBD1 or TRBD2 (5 bases each). From germline, CDR1 is SGHRS and CDR2 YFSETQ. Trimming cost V 4 bases and J 0 bases, with 17 bases left between them. The CDR3 has 16 residues. CDR3 loop: CASSGDGARNSYEQYF. The CDR3 nucleotides read TGCGCCAGCAGCGGGGACGGGGCTAGGAACTCCTACGAGCAGTACTTC.

The sample holds a few counts of this clone. This chain connects TRBV10-1 to TRBJ2-1; no definite D call. Looked up from germline, CDR1 is WNHNN and CDR2 is SYGVQD (reference sequence). This CDR3 contains 13 residues. V was cut by 4 bases and J by 4 bases, with 8 bases left in between. The CDR3 coding sequence is TGCGCCAGCAGTGTGGATGGTTACAATGAGCAGTTCTTC. This codes for CASSVDGYNEQFF.

This clone was seen only a few times. The CDR3: CSVGPDRAEAFF. Written as DNA, the CDR3 is TGCAGCGTTGGCCCGGACAGAGCTGAAGCTTTCTTT. The rearrangement links TRBV29-1 to TRBJ1-1; D is possibly TRBD1 (6 bases). The CDR3 is made up of 12 amino acids. Germline loops: CDR1 SQVTM, CDR2 ANQGSEA. The V end lost 4 bases, the J end lost 6 bases, and 12 bases lay between the germline ends.

V is TRBV7-6 and J is TRBJ2-3; no clear D. The V gene's germline CDR1 is SGHVS and CDR2 FNYEAQ. The V and J ends lost 5 bases and 6 bases respectively, with 27 bases between them. This CDR3 is built from 18 residues. The CDR3 nucleotides are TGTGCCAGCAGCACCTACTTAGGTGTCACCATACCAGCGGATACGCAGTATTTT. This codes for CASSTYLGVTIPADTQYF.

The CDR3 sequence is CASSPPDLGQGVPSTDTQYF. The CDR3 DNA is TGTGCCAGCTCCCCACCCGACCTGGGACAGGGGGTCCCTAGCACAGATACGCAGTATTTT. This chain links TRBV2 with TRBJ2-3; 11 bases align to TRBD1. This CDR3 has 20 amino acids. V shed 8 bases and J 0 bases; nucleotides not matched to a gene: 19. Germline V gives CDR1 SNHLY, CDR2 FYNNEI.

This chain uses TRBV7-6 with TRBJ1-6; D remains unclear. Trimming took off 3 bases at V and 4 bases at J, with 7 bases between the two ends. CDR3 length: 14 residues. Germline V gene sequence: CDR1 SGHVS, CDR2 FNYEAQ. Here the CDR3 DNA reads TGTGCCAGCAGCTTCGGAGTTTATAATTCACCCCTCCACTTT. It specifies CASSFGVYNSPLHF.

The chain is built from TRBV15 and TRBJ2-5; 8 bases align to TRBD1. J lost 5 bases, V lost 4 bases, and 3 bases had no gene match. CDR1 and CDR2 (germline): LNHNV, YYDKDF (reference sequence). This CDR3 region has 13 residues. The CDR3 protein is CATSTRGQETQYF. DNA of the CDR3: TGTGCCACCAGCACCAGGGGGCAGGAGACCCAGTACTTC.

The V and J genes are TRBV19 and TRBJ2-1; a possible D gene is TRBD2 (5 bases). The CDR3 totals 16 residues. CDR1 LNHDA and CDR2 SQIVND come from the germline V gene (reference sequence). Between the trimmed V and J ends, which lost 5 bases and 4 bases, there was a span of 18 bases. CDR3 region: CASSPWRRTTYNEQFF. The CDR3 nucleotides read TGTGCCAGTAGTCCCTGGCGGAGGACGACGTACAATGAGCAGTTCTTC.

The rearrangement uses TRBV28 and TRBJ2-4; perhaps TRBD2 as D (6 bases). V was shortened by 7 bases and J by 7 bases, with 20 bases between the two germline ends. Germline CDR1 reads MDHEN; CDR2 reads SYDVKM. This CDR3 is 15 amino acids long. CDR3 nucleotide sequence: TGTGCCAGCAAGACTTCACGGGGGTTGGGCAACATTCAGTACTTC. It specifies CASKTSRGLGNIQYF.

The genes are TRBV29-1 and TRBJ2-2; 7 bases are a match to TRBD1. V shed 3 bases, J shed 3 bases, and the junction held 10 bases outside the gene matches. This CDR3 comprises 16 residues. Germline CDR1 and CDR2: SQVTM and ANQGSEA. CDR3 sequence (DNA): TGCAGCGTTGATTTCGGCAGGGGGTTTGACACCGGGGAGCTGTTTTTT. Protein sequence: CSVDFGRGFDTGELFF.